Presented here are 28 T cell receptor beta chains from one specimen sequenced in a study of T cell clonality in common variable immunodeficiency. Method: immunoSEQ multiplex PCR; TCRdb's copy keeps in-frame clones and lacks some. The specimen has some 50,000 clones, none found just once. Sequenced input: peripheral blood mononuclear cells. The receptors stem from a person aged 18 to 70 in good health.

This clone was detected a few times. The sequenced CDR3 bases are TGTGCCAGCAGTGAATATACGGTCGAGCAGCCC. Protein product: CASSEYTVEQP. The full CDR3 protein is CASSEYTVEQPQHF. This chain joins TRBV2 and TRBJ1-5; D remains ambiguous. The sequenced fragment ends 3 residues before the CDR3 boundary, so the rest is inferred from the germline J gene. In germline, CDR1 is SNHLY, CDR2 FYNNEI. The V and J ends lost 2 bases and 7 bases respectively, with 12 bases between them. The CDR3 totals 14 residues.

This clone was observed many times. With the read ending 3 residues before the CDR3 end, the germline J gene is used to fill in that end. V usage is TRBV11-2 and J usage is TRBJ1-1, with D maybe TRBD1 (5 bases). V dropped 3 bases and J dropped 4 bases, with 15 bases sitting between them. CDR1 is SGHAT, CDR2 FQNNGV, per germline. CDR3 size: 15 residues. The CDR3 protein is CASSFWVGGGTEAFF. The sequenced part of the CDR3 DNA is TGTGCCAGCAGCTTCTGGGTCGGGGGAGGCACTGAA. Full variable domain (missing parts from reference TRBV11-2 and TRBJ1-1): EAGVAQSPRYKIIEKRQSVAFWCNPISGHATLYWYQQILGQGPKLLIQFQNNGVVDDSQLPKDRFSAERLKGVDSTLKIQPAKLEDSAVYLCASSFWVGGGTEAFFGQGTRLTVV.

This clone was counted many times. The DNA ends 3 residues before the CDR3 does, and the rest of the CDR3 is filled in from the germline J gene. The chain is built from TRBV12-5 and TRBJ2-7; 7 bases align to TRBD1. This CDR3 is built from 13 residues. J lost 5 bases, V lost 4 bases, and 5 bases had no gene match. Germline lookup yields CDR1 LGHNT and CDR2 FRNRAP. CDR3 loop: CASGYRGSNEQYF. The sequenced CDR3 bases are TGTGCTAGTGGTTACAGGGGATCCAACGAG.

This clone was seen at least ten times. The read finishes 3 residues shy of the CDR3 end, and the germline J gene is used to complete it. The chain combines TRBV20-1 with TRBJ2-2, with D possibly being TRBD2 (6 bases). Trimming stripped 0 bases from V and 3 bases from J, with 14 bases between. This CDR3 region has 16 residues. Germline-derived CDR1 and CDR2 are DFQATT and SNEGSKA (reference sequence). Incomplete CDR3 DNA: TGCAGTGCTAGAGATCTTCGACTAGAGGACACCGGGGAG. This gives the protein CSARDLRLEDTGE. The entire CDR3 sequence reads CSARDLRLEDTGELFF.

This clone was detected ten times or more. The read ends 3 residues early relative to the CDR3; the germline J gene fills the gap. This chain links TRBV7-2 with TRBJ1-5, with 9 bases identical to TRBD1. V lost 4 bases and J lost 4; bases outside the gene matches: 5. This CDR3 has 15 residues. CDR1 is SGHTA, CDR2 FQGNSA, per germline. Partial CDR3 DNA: TGTGCCAGCAGCTCGTGGACAGGGGATAATCAGCCC. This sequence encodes CASSSWTGDNQP. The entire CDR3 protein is CASSSWTGDNQPQHF.

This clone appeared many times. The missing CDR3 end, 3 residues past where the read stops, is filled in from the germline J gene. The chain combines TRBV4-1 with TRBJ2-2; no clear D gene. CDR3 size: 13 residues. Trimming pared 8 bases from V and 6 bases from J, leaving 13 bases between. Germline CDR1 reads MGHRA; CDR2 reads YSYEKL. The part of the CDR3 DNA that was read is TGCGCCAGCCATAGGGTCCCATCCGGGGAG. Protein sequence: CASHRVPSGE. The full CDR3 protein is CASHRVPSGELFF.

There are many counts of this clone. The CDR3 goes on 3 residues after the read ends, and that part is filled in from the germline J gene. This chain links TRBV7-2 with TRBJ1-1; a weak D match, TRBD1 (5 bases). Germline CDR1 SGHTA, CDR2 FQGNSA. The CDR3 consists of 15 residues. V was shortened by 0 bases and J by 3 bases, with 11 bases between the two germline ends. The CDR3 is CASSLARGWDTEAFF. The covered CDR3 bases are TGTGCCAGCAGCTTAGCGCGGGGGTGGGACACTGAA.

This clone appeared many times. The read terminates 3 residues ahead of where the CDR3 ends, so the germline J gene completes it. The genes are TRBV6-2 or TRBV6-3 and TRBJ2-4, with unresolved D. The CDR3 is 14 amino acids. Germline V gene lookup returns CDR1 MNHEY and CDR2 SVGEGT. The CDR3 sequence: CASSYLGQPPRQYF. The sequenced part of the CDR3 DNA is TGTGCCAGCAGTTACTTAGGGCAACCGCCCCGT.

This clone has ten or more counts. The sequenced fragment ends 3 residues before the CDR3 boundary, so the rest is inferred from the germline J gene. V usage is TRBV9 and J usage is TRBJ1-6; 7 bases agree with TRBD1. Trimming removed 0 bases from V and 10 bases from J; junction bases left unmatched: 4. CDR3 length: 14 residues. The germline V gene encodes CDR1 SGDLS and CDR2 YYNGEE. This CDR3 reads CASSVAGGRSPLHF. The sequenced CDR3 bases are TGTGCCAGCAGCGTAGCAGGGGGTCGGTCACCC.

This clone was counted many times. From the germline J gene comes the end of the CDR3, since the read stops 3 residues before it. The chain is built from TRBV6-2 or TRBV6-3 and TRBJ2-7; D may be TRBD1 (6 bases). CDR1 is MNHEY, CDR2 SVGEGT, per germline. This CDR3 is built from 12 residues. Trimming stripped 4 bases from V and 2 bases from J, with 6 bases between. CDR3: CASSWDTYEQYF. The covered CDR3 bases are TGTGCCAGCAGTTGGGACACCTACGAG.

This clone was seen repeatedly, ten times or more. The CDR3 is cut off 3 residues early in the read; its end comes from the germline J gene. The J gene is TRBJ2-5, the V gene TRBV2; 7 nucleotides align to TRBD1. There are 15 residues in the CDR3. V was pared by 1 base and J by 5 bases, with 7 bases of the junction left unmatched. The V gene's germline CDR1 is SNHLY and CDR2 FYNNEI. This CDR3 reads CASSEEKGAGETQYF. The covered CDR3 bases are TGTGCCAGCAGTGAAGAAAAGGGGGCCGGGGAGACC.

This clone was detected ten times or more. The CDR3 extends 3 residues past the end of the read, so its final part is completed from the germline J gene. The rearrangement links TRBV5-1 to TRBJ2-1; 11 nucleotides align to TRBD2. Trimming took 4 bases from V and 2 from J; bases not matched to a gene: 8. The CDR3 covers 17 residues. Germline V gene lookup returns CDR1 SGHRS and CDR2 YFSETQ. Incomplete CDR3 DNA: TGCGCCAGCAGCACCGCCGGGACTAGCGGACCCTACAATGAG. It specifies CASSTAGTSGPYNE. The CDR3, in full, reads CASSTAGTSGPYNEQFF.

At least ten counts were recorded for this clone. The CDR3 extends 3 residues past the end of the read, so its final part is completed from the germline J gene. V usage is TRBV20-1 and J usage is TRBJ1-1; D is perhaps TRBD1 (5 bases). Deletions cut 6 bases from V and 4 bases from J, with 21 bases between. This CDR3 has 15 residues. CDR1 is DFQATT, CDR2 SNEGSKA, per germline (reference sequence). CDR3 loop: CSAQGGAGERTEAFF. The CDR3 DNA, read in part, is TGCAGTGCCCAAGGAGGGGCGGGGGAACGCACTGAA.

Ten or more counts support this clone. The CDR3 DNA, read in part, is TGCAGTGCTAACCCGGGAGGGGGCTACGAG. This codes for CSANPGGGYE. Given in full, the CDR3 is CSANPGGGYEQYF. The genes are TRBV20-1 and TRBJ2-7; 8 bases are a match to TRBD2. The CDR3 end is not reached by the read, which stops 3 residues before it; the germline J gene fills it in. Germline-derived CDR1 and CDR2 are DFQATT and SNEGSKA (reference sequence). The CDR3 loop spans 13 amino acids. Unmatched junction bases numbered 5, after V lost 4 bases and J lost 3 bases.

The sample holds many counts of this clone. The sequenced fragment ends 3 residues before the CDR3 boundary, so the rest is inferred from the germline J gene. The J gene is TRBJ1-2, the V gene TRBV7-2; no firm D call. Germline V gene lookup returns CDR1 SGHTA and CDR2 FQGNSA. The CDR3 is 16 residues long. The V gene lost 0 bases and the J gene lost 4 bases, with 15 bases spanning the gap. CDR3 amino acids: CASSLASGFAAYGYTF. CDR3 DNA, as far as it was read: TGTGCCAGCAGCTTAGCTTCGGGTTTTGCGGCCTATGGC.

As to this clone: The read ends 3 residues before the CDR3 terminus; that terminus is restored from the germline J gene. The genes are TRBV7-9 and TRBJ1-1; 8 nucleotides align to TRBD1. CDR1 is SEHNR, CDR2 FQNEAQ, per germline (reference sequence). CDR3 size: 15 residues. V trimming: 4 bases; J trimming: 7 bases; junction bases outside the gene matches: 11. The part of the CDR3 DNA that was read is TGTGCCAGCAGCTCCAGGGGGCAGGGGGCTGATGAA. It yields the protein CASSSRGQGADE. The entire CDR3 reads CASSSRGQGADEAFF.

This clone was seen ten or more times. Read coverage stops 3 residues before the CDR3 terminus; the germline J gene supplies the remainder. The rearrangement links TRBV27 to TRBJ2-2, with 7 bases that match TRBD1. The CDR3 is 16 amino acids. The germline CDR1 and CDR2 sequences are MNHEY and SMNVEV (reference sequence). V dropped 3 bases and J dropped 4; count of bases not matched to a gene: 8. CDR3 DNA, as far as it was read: TGTGCCAGCAGTTTCCAAGACAGGGCGAGCACCGGGGAG. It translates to CASSFQDRASTGE. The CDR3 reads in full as CASSFQDRASTGELFF.

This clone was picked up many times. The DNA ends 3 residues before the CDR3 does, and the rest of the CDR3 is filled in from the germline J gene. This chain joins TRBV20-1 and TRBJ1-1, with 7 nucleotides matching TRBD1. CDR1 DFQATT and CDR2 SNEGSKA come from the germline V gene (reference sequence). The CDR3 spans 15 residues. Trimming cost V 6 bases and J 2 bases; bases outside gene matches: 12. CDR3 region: CSARTLGQVNTEAFF. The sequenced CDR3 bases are TGCAGTGCCAGAACCTTAGGACAGGTTAACACTGAA.

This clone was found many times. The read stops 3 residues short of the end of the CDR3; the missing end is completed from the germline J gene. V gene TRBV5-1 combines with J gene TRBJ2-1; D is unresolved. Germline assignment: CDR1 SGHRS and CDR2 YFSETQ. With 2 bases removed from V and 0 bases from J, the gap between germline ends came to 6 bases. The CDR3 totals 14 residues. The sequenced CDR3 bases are TGCGCCAGCAGCTTCTCCTACTCCTACAATGAG. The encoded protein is CASSFSYSYNE. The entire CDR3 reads CASSFSYSYNEQFF. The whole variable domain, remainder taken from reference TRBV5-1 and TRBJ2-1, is KAGVTQTPRYLIKTRGQQVTLSCSPISGHRSVSWYQQTPGQGLQFLFEYFSETQRNKGNFPGRFSGRQFSNSRSEMNVSTLELGDSALYLCASSFSYSYNEQFFGPGTRLTVL.

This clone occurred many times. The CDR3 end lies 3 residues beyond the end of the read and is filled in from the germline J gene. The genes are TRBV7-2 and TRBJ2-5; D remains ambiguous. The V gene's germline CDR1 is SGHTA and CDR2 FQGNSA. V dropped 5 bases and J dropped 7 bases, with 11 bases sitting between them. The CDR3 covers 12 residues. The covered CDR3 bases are TGTGCCAGCAGCCGACCAGCAGGGACC. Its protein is CASSRPAGT. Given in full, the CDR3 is CASSRPAGTQYF.

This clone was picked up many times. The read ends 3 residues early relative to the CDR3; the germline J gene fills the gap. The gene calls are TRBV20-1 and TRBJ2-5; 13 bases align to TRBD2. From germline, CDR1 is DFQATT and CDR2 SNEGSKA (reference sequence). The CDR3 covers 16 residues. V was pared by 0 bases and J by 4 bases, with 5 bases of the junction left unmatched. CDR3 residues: CSARDRGLAGLETQYF. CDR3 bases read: TGCAGTGCTAGAGATCGGGGACTAGCGGGATTAGAGACC.

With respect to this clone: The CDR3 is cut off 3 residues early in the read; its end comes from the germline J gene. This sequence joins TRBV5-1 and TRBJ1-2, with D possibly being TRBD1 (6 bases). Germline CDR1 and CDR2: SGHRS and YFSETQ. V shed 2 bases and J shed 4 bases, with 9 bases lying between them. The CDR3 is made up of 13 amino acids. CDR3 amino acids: CASSFGQFYGYTF. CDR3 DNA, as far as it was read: TGCGCCAGCAGCTTTGGACAGTTCTATGGC.

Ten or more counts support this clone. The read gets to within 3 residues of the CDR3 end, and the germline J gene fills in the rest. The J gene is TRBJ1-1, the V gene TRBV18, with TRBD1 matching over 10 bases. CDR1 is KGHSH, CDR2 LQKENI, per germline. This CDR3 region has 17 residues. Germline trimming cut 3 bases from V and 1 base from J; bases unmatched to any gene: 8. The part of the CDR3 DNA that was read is TGTGCCAGCTCACCCGGGACAGGGGAAAAATGGAACACTGAA. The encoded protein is CASSPGTGEKWNTE. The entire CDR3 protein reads CASSPGTGEKWNTEAFF.

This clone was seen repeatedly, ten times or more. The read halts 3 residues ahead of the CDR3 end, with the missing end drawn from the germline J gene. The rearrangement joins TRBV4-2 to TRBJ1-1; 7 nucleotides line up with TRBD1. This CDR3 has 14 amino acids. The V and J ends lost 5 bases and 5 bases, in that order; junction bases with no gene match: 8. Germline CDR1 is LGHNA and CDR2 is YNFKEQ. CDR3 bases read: TGTGCCAGCAGCGGAGCAGGGGGGAGGACTGAA. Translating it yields CASSGAGGRTE. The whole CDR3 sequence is CASSGAGGRTEAFF.

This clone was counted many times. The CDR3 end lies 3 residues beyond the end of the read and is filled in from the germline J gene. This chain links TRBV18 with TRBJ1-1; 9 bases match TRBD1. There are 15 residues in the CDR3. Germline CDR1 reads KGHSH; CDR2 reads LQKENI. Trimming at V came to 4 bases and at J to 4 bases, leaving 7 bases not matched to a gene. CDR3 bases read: TGTGCCAGCTCACGACGGGACAGGGCCACCACTGAA. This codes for CASSRRDRATTE. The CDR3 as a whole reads CASSRRDRATTEAFF. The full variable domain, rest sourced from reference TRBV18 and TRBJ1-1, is NAGVMQNPRHLVRRRGQEARLRCSPMKGHSHVYWYRQLPEEGLKFMVYLQKENIIDESGMPKERFSAEFPKEGPSILRIQQVVRGDSAAYFCASSRRDRATTEAFFGQGTRLTVV.

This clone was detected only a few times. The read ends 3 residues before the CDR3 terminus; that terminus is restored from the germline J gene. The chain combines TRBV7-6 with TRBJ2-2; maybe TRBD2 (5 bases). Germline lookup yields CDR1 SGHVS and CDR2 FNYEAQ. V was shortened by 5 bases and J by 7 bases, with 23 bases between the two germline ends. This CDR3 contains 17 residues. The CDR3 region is CASSPRDWGDGDGELFF. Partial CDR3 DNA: TGTGCCAGCAGCCCGAGGGATTGGGGAGACGGGGACGGGGAG.

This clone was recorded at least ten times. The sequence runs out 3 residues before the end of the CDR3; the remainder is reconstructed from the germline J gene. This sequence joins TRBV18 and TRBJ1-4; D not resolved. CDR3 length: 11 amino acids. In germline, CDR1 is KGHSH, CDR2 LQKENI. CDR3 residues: CASSPSIELFF. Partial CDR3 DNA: TGTGCCAGCTCACCGTCGATAGAA.

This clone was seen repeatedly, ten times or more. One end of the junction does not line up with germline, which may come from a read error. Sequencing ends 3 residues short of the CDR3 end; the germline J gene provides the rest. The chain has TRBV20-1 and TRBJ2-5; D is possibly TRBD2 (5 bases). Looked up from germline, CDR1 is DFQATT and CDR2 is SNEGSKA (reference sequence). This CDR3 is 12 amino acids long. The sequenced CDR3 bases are TGCAGTGCTAGAGGGACTCAAGCGACC. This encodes CSARGTQAT. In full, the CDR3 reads CSARGTQATQYF.